A single sample is the source of the 26 T cell receptor beta chains below, sequenced in a study of shared clonotypes between healthy human individuals (dated by TCRdb to the early 2020s). To prepare the library, the immunoSEQ multiplex PCR assay was applied. Here the immuneACCESS table is served through TCRdb, limited to in-frame sequences with V and J called. Missing clones are a known gap in these copies; in checked studies unresolved V genes cover under half, and the rest lacks a known reason. This sample comprises 2.5 million or so clones, more than 90% of them detected only once. In total, the top ten clones hold roughly 0.13% of the sample. Material: naive CD4+ T cells sorted from blood. According to the study, the label for this sample's cell subset or site signals: CD45RA+ positively selected. Receptors were obtained from a man younger than 35 in good health.

A single count supports this clone. The chain has TRBV7-2 and TRBJ2-5, with TRBD2 as a possible D gene (5 bases). The better agreement between TRBJ2-7 and the DNA end casts doubt on the J call. The germline gives CDR1 SGHTA, CDR2 FQGNSA. The CDR3 runs to 13 residues. CDR3 DNA: TGTGCCAGCAGCTATGTAACTAGCTACGAGCAGTACTTC. This encodes CASSYVTSYEQYF.

V usage is TRBV27 and J usage is TRBJ1-3; D is perhaps TRBD1 (6 bases). Germline CDR1 reads MNHEY; CDR2 reads SMNVEV (reference sequence). There are 14 residues in the CDR3. V lost 4 bases and J lost 4, with 11 bases in between. The DNA of the CDR3 is TGTGCCAGCAGTTACAGGGCGGGAGGAAACACCATATATTTT. This sequence encodes CASSYRAGGNTIYF.

The gene calls are TRBV19 and TRBJ2-6, with D perhaps TRBD1 or TRBD2 (6 bases each). V lost 3 bases and J lost 1, with 10 bases in between. The CDR3 runs to 16 residues. Germline assignment: CDR1 LNHDA and CDR2 SQIVND (reference sequence). The CDR3 DNA sequence: TGTGCCAGTAGTATGTCGGGGGCATCTGGGGCCAACGTCCTGACTTTC. This sequence encodes CASSMSGASGANVLTF.

The chain has TRBV7-6 and TRBJ1-1; possibly TRBD1 for D (6 bases). Germline-derived CDR1 and CDR2 are SGHVS and FNYEAQ. Trimming pared 3 bases from V and 2 bases from J, leaving 13 bases between. The CDR3 spans 15 residues. CDR3 coding DNA: TGTGCCAGCAGCTTGTCGGCAGGGGTTAACACTGAAGCTTTCTTT. Protein product: CASSLSAGVNTEAFF.

The V and J genes are TRBV10-3 and TRBJ1-2; D unresolved. There are 14 residues in the CDR3. Germline values: CDR1 ENHRY, CDR2 SYGVKD. V lost 7 bases, J lost 3 bases, and 15 bases lay in between. Here the CDR3 DNA reads TGTGCCATCAAAGGCACGGAACTGGACTATGGCTACACCTTC. As protein: CAIKGTELDYGYTF.

Comment on this clone: A read error may produce the germline difference seen at one junction end. This rearrangement joins TRBV19 to TRBJ1-2; 7 bases are shared with TRBD1. The CDR3 sequence is 13 residues long. Per germline, CDR1 LNHDA and CDR2 SQIVND (reference sequence). As DNA, the CDR3 is TGTGCCAGTAGTGGAACAGGGGTACGCCAAAAAGACTTC. It encodes CASSGTGVRQKDF.

This clone was seen once. The V call is TRBV27, the J call TRBJ1-2, with 12 bases aligning to TRBD1. CDR1 is MNHEY, CDR2 SMNVEV, per germline (reference sequence). With 6 bases clipped from V and 6 bases from J, the junction kept 8 bases outside the gene matches. The CDR3 length is 15 residues. CDR3 loop: CASSLRDRGRDGYTF. CDR3 sequence (DNA): TGTGCCAGCAGCCTAAGGGACAGGGGGCGGGATGGCTACACCTTC.

This chain connects TRBV5-1 to TRBJ2-1, with 10 bases lining up with TRBD2. In germline, CDR1 is SGHRS, CDR2 YFSETQ. The CDR3 loop spans 16 amino acids. V lost 2 bases and J lost 4; bases outside the gene matches: 6. The CDR3 region is CASSLAPSGGYNEQFF. In DNA form, the CDR3 reads TGCGCCAGCAGCTTAGCCCCTAGCGGGGGATACAATGAGCAGTTCTTC.

This rearrangement joins TRBV30 to TRBJ2-5; D uncertain. The J call may be incorrect, as the DNA end agrees better with TRBJ2-7. The CDR3 consists of 12 residues. Germline values: CDR1 GTSNPN, CDR2 SVGIG (reference sequence). The CDR3 sequence is CAWSVHLAEQYF. The CDR3 DNA sequence: TGTGCCTGGAGTGTACACCTCGCCGAGCAGTACTTC.

A word on this clone: The junction departs from the called germline gene at one end, perhaps through a read error. The CDR3 DNA reads TGTGCCATCAATGAGGGAGGGCCGACAGAGACCCAGTACTTC. This encodes CAINEGGPTETQYF. The chain recombines TRBV10-3 with TRBJ2-5, with TRBD2 identical over 7 bases. Germline CDR1 and CDR2: ENHRY and SYGVKD. There are 14 residues in the CDR3.

This rearrangement joins TRBV5-1 to TRBJ2-7; D may match TRBD1 or TRBD2 (5 bases each). This CDR3 contains 15 residues. Trimming stripped 3 bases from V and 3 bases from J, with 16 bases between. The germline CDR1 and CDR2 sequences are SGHRS and YFSETQ. CDR3 bases: TGCGCCAGCAGCTCGGTGATAGGGGACCTCTACGAGCAGTACTTC. Protein product: CASSSVIGDLYEQYF. The variable domain in full, completed from reference TRBV5-1 and TRBJ2-7, reads KAGVTQTPRYLIKTRGQQVTLSCSPISGHRSVSWYQQTPGQGLQFLFEYFSETQRNKGNFPGRFSGRQFSNSRSEMNVSTLELGDSALYLCASSSVIGDLYEQYFGPGTRLTVT.

The chain employs TRBV7-2 and TRBJ1-3; the D is unclear. V was trimmed by 0 bases and J by 1 base, leaving 13 bases between them. This CDR3 region has 17 residues. Per germline, CDR1 SGHTA and CDR2 FQGNSA. CDR3 DNA: TGTGCCAGCAGCTTAGCGACAAGTTTCCCTTCTGGAAACACCATATATTTT. Translating gives CASSLATSFPSGNTIYF. The full variable domain, its missing parts supplied by reference TRBV7-2 and TRBJ1-3, is GAGVSQSPSNKVTEKGKDVELRCDPISGHTALYWYRQSLGQGLEFLIYFQGNSAPDKSGLPSDRFSAERTGGSVSTLTIQRTQQEDSAVYLCASSLATSFPSGNTIYFGEGSWLTVV.

The chain is built from TRBV5-4 and TRBJ1-1; D unclear. Trimming took off 3 bases at V and 1 base at J, with 16 bases between the two ends. The CDR3 has 16 residues. Germline-derived CDR1 and CDR2 are SGHNT and YYREEE (reference sequence). The CDR3 DNA reads as TGTGCCAGCAGCTCCAGTACCCCGGGAGGGAACACTGAAGCTTTCTTT. Its protein is CASSSSTPGGNTEAFF.

The chain has TRBV30 and TRBJ1-6; tentatively, D is TRBD1 (5 bases). V was cut by 2 bases and J by 3 bases, with 17 bases left in between. In germline, CDR1 is GTSNPN, CDR2 SVGIG (reference sequence). The CDR3 is 17 residues long. This chain's CDR3 is CAWSPISDSLYNSPLHF. DNA for the CDR3: TGTGCCTGGAGTCCCATCTCTGACAGTCTCTATAATTCACCCCTCCACTTT.

This chain links TRBV30 with TRBJ1-1, with D unclear. This CDR3 contains 15 residues. Germline V gives CDR1 GTSNPN, CDR2 SVGIG (reference sequence). The V gene lost 0 bases and the J gene lost 1 base, with 12 bases spanning the gap. CDR3 bases: TGTGCCTGGAGTGTACTGGGCACTAAGAACACTGAAGCTTTCTTT. It codes for CAWSVLGTKNTEAFF.

This chain links TRBV19 with TRBJ2-4, with 8 bases that match TRBD1. Germline trimming cut 4 bases from V and 10 bases from J; bases unmatched to any gene: 6. Per the germline V gene, CDR1 is LNHDA and CDR2 is SQIVND (reference sequence). The CDR3 loop spans 13 amino acids. The CDR3 coding sequence is TGTGCCAGTAGTACCCAGCGGACAGGGATTCAGTACTTC. This translates into CASSTQRTGIQYF.

The chain has TRBV5-1 and TRBJ2-7; TRBD1 matches 7 bases. With 7 bases clipped from V and 1 base from J, the junction kept 8 bases outside the gene matches. The CDR3 loop spans 14 amino acids. Germline values: CDR1 SGHRS, CDR2 YFSETQ. The CDR3: CASSIGQESYEQYF. The DNA for the CDR3 is TGCGCCAGCTCAATAGGACAGGAGTCCTACGAGCAGTACTTC.

This rearrangement joins TRBV30 to TRBJ1-3; no clear D gene. Trimming removed 0 bases at V and 6 bases at J, with 9 bases between. The CDR3 runs 13 residues. The germline V gene encodes CDR1 GTSNPN and CDR2 SVGIG (reference sequence). This CDR3 is CAWSVGMENTIYF. CDR3 nucleotides: TGTGCCTGGAGTGTAGGCATGGAAAACACCATATATTTT.

V gene TRBV6-5 combines with J gene TRBJ1-2, with D unresolved. Deletions cut 2 bases from V and 5 bases from J, with 12 bases between. CDR1 and CDR2 (germline): MNHEY, SVGAGI. This CDR3 is built from 14 residues. Written as DNA, the CDR3 is TGTGCCAGCAGTTACGAGGGTTCGGCTTATGGCTACACCTTC. As protein: CASSYEGSAYGYTF.

The rearrangement joins TRBV7-6 to TRBJ2-3; 8 nucleotides agree with TRBD2. The CDR3 runs to 15 residues. The V and J ends lost 5 bases and 4 bases, in that order; junction bases with no gene match: 8. Per the germline V gene, CDR1 is SGHVS and CDR2 is FNYEAQ. The CDR3 reads CASSQRTTSADTQYF. CDR3 coding DNA: TGTGCCAGCAGCCAACGCACGACTAGCGCAGATACGCAGTATTTT.

The CDR3 region is CAWSVQAGGGYTF. CDR3 nucleotide sequence: TGTGCCTGGAGTGTACAGGCAGGGGGTGGCTACACCTTC. The rearrangement joins TRBV30 to TRBJ1-2, with 7 bases lining up with TRBD1. CDR1 and CDR2 (germline): GTSNPN, SVGIG (reference sequence). V lost 0 bases to trimming and J lost 7 bases; unmatched junction nucleotides: 5. This CDR3 comprises 13 residues.

CDR3 DNA sequence: TGTGCCAGCAGCTGGGTACAGGGGAAAGGGAGAACCGGGGAGCTGTTTTTT. Its protein is CASSWVQGKGRTGELFF. This chain joins TRBV11-2 and TRBJ2-2; 7 nucleotides match TRBD1. The CDR3 contains 17 residues. Germline V gives CDR1 SGHAT, CDR2 FQNNGV. V lost 4 bases to trimming and J lost 5 bases; unmatched junction nucleotides: 13.

This clone was found once. The chain couples TRBV5-5 to TRBJ2-5; 14 nucleotides match TRBD2. V dropped 0 bases and J dropped 4; count of bases not matched to a gene: 2. Germline V lookup: CDR1 SGHKS, CDR2 YYEKEE (reference sequence). The CDR3 is made up of 16 amino acids. The CDR3 DNA follows: TGTGCCAGCAGCTTGGTCGGGACTAGCGGGGGAGAGACCCAGTACTTC. Translating it yields CASSLVGTSGGETQYF.

The chain employs TRBV6-5 and TRBJ1-2; D ambiguous. Between the trimmed V and J ends, which lost 0 bases and 1 base, there was a span of 9 bases. The CDR3 runs to 15 residues. The germline V gene encodes CDR1 MNHEY and CDR2 SVGAGI. The DNA of the CDR3 is TGTGCCAGCAGTTACTCGAACAGTTTTAACTATGGCTACACCTTC. This sequence encodes CASSYSNSFNYGYTF.

The chain carries TRBV2 and TRBJ2-1; 8 bases fit TRBD2. J was trimmed by 7 bases and V by 4 bases; bases with no gene match: 6. CDR1 is SNHLY, CDR2 FYNNEI, per germline. There are 14 residues in the CDR3. The CDR3 protein is CASSVSGDGNEQFF. The DNA for the CDR3 is TGTGCCAGCAGTGTTAGCGGGGATGGAAATGAGCAGTTCTTC. Full variable domain (outside the CDR3, taken from reference TRBV2 and TRBJ2-1): EPEVTQTPSHQVTQMGQEVILRCVPISNHLYFYWYRQILGQKVEFLVSFYNNEISEKSEIFDDQFSVERPDGSNFTLKIRSTKLEDSAMYFCASSVSGDGNEQFFGPGTRLTVL.

About this clone itself: Mismatch with germline at one junction end may stem from a read error. The rearrangement links TRBV7-7 to TRBJ1-1; the D is unclear. There are 13 residues in the CDR3. Germline assignment: CDR1 SSHAT and CDR2 FNYEAQ (reference sequence). CDR3 coding DNA: TGTGCTAGCAGCTCTAGCATGAACACTGAAGCTTTCTTT. Translated, it gives CASSSSMNTEAFF.